This TCR beta chain came from a study of monozygotic twins with inflammatory bowel disease. The CDR3 has 15 residues. Germline V gives CDR1 SNHLY, CDR2 FYNNEI. In regard to this clonotype: What it binds is unknown.

TCRdb reprocessed the 5' RACE reads and reports one entry per CDR3 protein, with no DNA. This sample lists 160,000 or so distinct CDR3 sequences; its ten largest clones have 2% to 3%. Findings and limits, study-wide: Among IBD patients, TCRbeta diversity (inverse Simpson) was lower than in healthy co-twins.

V is TRBV2 and J is TRBJ1-6; checking the TCRdb D call of TRBD1 is not possible without DNA. The sequenced material came from blood. The TCR comes from a human donor with ulcerative colitis or Crohn's disease, or a healthy co-twin of an affected twin (not recorded which). The CDR3 reads CASSESGRGVPPLHF.